The following is a T cell receptor beta chain sequence with its context. Trimming removed 7 bases from V and 4 bases from J; junction bases left unmatched: 7. The V gene's germline CDR1 is SGHTA and CDR2 FQGNSA. The CDR3 loop spans 14 amino acids. The data are from a study of control samples from healthy donors and cancer patients. Assay used: immunoSEQ multiplex PCR; TCRdb lists only in-frame clones, some missing. This sample has roughly 9,700 clones, with roughly 90% found just once. The sequence was collected from a man in his 60s with colorectal cancer. J is TRBJ2-3 and V is TRBV7-2; 8 nucleotides align to TRBD1. Sequencing input: PBMCs. The CDR3 nucleotides are TGTGCCAGCATTCGGACAGGGAGGCCAGATACGCAGTATTTT. It codes for CASIRTGRPDTQYF.